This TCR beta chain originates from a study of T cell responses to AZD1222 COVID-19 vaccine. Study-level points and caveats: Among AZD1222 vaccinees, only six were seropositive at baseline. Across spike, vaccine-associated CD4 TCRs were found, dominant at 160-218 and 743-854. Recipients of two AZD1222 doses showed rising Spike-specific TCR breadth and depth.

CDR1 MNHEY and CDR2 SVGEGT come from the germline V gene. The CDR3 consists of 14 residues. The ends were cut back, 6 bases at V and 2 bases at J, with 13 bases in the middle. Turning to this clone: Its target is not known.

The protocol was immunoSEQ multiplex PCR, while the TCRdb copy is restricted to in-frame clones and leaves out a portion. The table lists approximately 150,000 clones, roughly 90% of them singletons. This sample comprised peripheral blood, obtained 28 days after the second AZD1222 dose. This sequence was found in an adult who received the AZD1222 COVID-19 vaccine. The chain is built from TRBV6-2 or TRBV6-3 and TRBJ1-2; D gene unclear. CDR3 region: CASSPDTWNYGYTF. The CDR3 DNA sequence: TGTGCCAGCAGCCCCGACACATGGAACTATGGCTACACCTTC.